Included here is one TCR beta chain sequence, with context. The data derive from a study of blood T cell repertoires in COVID-19. Study in general: Sources were T cells, B-cell-depleted T cells, or PBMCs; the material itself was cDNA or gDNA.

Between the trimmed V and J ends, which lost 10 bases and 2 bases, there was a span of 21 bases. This CDR3 has 15 amino acids. Germline V CDR1 and CDR2: SNHLY, FYNNEI. Original methodology: Amplified reference gene primers provided the basis for estimating nucleated cell counts. Produced via immunoSEQ multiplex PCR; TCRdb's table is partial and in-frame only. V, J and clone size were drawn from that table, and D and trimming were deduced from the DNA. The sample yields under 60,000 clones, over 80% seen once. The V gene is TRBV2, the J gene TRBJ2-7; perhaps TRBD1 as D (6 bases). The receptor was derived from a human donor in a cohort sampled during active COVID-19. The sequencing input was peripheral blood. DNA of the CDR3: TGTGCCACCGACTGGACACAGGGATCCCCCTACGAGCAGTACTTC. Translated: CATDWTQGSPYEQYF.